One and the same sample provided the 18 T cell receptor beta chains below, sequenced in a study of vaccination and CD4 T cells after COVID-19. Treatment noted: approximately 11-day PBMC culture with coronavirus spike peptide pools or control peptides (ViraFEST assay). Harvesting of the unexposed donor's CD4+ T cells predated the COVID-19 pandemic (2011-2018). Their antigen targets remain unknown. CD4+ T cells that had been cultured provided DNA sequenced with the Oncomine TCR Beta short-read assay. TCRdb fed the PCR reads into MiXCR, producing one record per CDR3 protein. The profile shows about 6,600 distinct CDR3 sequences, almost 30% of them singletons. The sequenced material came from CD4+ T cells from blood, cultured in vitro. The receptors were sampled from a human donor in good health.

This clonotype was seen a handful of times. This chain joins TRBV6-5 and TRBJ1-1, with D possibly being TRBD1 (6 bases). This CDR3 has 14 residues. V lost 0 bases and J lost 5, with 10 bases in between. The germline gives CDR1 MNHEY, CDR2 SVGAGI. CDR3 loop: CASSYSYRETEAFF. The DNA of the CDR3 is TGTGCCAGCAGTTACTCTTACAGGGAGACTGAAGCTTTCTTT.

The V call is TRBV9, the J call TRBJ1-1; D perhaps matches TRBD1 (5 bases). The germline CDR1 and CDR2 sequences are SGDLS and YYNGEE. Trimming removed 0 bases from V and 5 bases from J, with 11 bases in between. The CDR3 has 14 amino acids. Written as DNA, the CDR3 is TGTGCCAGCAGCGTAGGGCAGGGAAGAACTGAAGCTTTCTTT. It translates to CASSVGQGRTEAFF. Supplemented by reference TRBV9 and TRBJ1-1, the full variable domain reads DSGVTQTPKHLITATGQRVTLRCSPRSGDLSVYWYQQSLDQGLQFLIQYYNGEERAKGNILERFSAQQFPDLHSELNLSSLELGDSALYFCASSVGQGRTEAFFGQGTRLTVV.

This sequence joins TRBV30 and TRBJ1-1, with D perhaps TRBD1 (5 bases). CDR3 length: 13 amino acids. V was shortened by 5 bases and J by 1 base, with 11 bases between the two germline ends. Germline lookup yields CDR1 GTSNPN and CDR2 SVGIG (reference sequence). CDR3 sequence: CAWARGGNTEAFF. CDR3 DNA: TGTGCCTGGGCGCGGGGCGGGAACACTGAAGCTTTCTTT.

This clonotype occurred once. V is TRBV11-2 and J is TRBJ2-5, with 7 bases matching TRBD2. The CDR3 covers 13 residues. With 2 bases clipped from V and 4 bases from J, the junction kept 1 base outside the gene matches. Germline CDR1 SGHAT, CDR2 FQNNGV. The CDR3 is CASSLSSGETQYF. DNA for the CDR3: TGTGCCAGCAGCTTATCTAGCGGAGAGACCCAGTACTTC. Combining the CDR3 with reference TRBV11-2 and TRBJ2-5 gives the whole variable domain EAGVAQSPRYKIIEKRQSVAFWCNPISGHATLYWYQQILGQGPKLLIQFQNNGVVDDSQLPKDRFSAERLKGVDSTLKIQPAKLEDSAVYLCASSLSSGETQYFGPGTRLLVL.

The CDR3, as DNA: TGTGCCACCAGCAGAGATAATACAGGCTCGAACGAGCAGTACTTC. It encodes CATSRDNTGSNEQYF. The chain has TRBV15 and TRBJ2-7; possible D gene TRBD1, 5 bases. V dropped 0 bases and J dropped 5 bases, with 14 bases sitting between them. CDR1 and CDR2 (germline): LNHNV, YYDKDF (reference sequence). The CDR3 spans 15 residues.

The chain carries TRBV5-1 and TRBJ1-1; no clear D gene. Germline values: CDR1 SGHRS, CDR2 YFSETQ. The CDR3 contains 14 residues. V was trimmed by 0 bases and J by 0 bases, leaving 6 bases between them. The CDR3 protein is CASSLGAVNTEAFF. DNA for the CDR3: TGCGCCAGCAGCTTGGGGGCAGTGAACACTGAAGCTTTCTTT.

This clonotype was detected only once. The genes are TRBV6-1 and TRBJ1-4, with D uncertain. Trimming took off 6 bases at V and 3 bases at J, with 5 bases between the two ends. Germline lookup yields CDR1 MNHNS and CDR2 SASEGT. CDR3 length equals 12 residues. DNA of the CDR3: TGTGCCAGCAGCCCGCCTAATGAAAAACTGTTTTTT. It specifies CASSPPNEKLFF.

This clonotype was recorded a few times. The chain recombines TRBV19 with TRBJ1-2; D is ambiguous. Deletions cut 5 bases from V and 4 bases from J, with 14 bases between. Per the germline V gene, CDR1 is LNHDA and CDR2 is SQIVND (reference sequence). There are 14 residues in the CDR3. The CDR3 DNA reads as TGTGCCAGTAGTGCTCAAGCAGGTGGCTATGGCTACACCTTC. Its translation is CASSAQAGGYGYTF.

This clonotype is deemed medium-sized. This sequence joins TRBV6-4 and TRBJ1-6, with 7 bases aligning to TRBD1. This CDR3 comprises 15 residues. Germline CDR1 reads MRHNA; CDR2 reads SNTAGT. V gave up 4 bases and J gave up 5 bases; unmatched junction bases: 5. The CDR3: CASSVFGQDNSPLHF. CDR3 DNA sequence: TGTGCCAGCAGTGTATTCGGACAGGATAATTCACCCCTCCACTTT.

This clonotype was seen only a few times. V gene TRBV4-1 combines with J gene TRBJ1-2, with no clear D. The CDR3 length is 13 residues. Trimming took off 1 base at V and 2 bases at J, with 5 bases between the two ends. Germline V gene data show CDR1 as MGHRA and CDR2 as YSYEKL. The CDR3, as DNA: TGCGCCAGCAGCCAAGGGGAGAACTATGGCTACACCTTC. Its translation: CASSQGENYGYTF.

The sample holds a few counts of this clonotype. The chain carries TRBV7-8 and TRBJ1-1, with D unclear. This CDR3 has 14 residues. The germline CDR1 and CDR2 sequences are SGHVS and FQNEAQ. V was pared by 1 base and J by 5 bases, with 11 bases between. The CDR3 bases are TGTGCCAGCAGCTTAGTATTTATCGGGACTGAAGCTTTCTTT. This codes for CASSLVFIGTEAFF.

This clonotype was detected only a few times. V usage is TRBV6-1 and J usage is TRBJ1-2; D is unresolved. The CDR3 totals 13 residues. Germline loops: CDR1 MNHNS, CDR2 SASEGT. V dropped 5 bases and J dropped 3 bases, with 10 bases sitting between them. CDR3 sequence: CASSPQSDYGYTF. In DNA form, the CDR3 reads TGTGCCAGCAGTCCACAGAGCGACTATGGCTACACCTTC.

The V gene is TRBV2, the J gene TRBJ2-5; D possibly corresponds to TRBD2 (6 bases). The V gene lost 7 bases and the J gene lost 1 base, with 16 bases spanning the gap. Germline V gene sequence: CDR1 SNHLY, CDR2 FYNNEI. The CDR3 is 15 amino acids. CDR3 sequence reads: CASTLSGRPQETQYF. CDR3 in DNA: TGTGCCAGCACCCTTAGCGGACGCCCCCAAGAGACCCAGTACTTC.

The rearrangement uses TRBV27 and TRBJ2-2; 7 bases align to TRBD1. The CDR3 contains 14 residues. V dropped 3 bases and J dropped 6; count of bases not matched to a gene: 4. In germline, CDR1 is MNHEY, CDR2 SMNVEV (reference sequence). The CDR3 loop reads CASSFYTGAGELFF. The CDR3 nucleotides are TGTGCCAGCAGTTTTTACACAGGGGCCGGGGAGCTGTTTTTT.

The chain joins TRBV6-1 to TRBJ1-3; D gene uncertain. V was cut by 8 bases and J by 0 bases, with 11 bases left in between. Germline CDR1 and CDR2: MNHNS and SASEGT. The CDR3 consists of 14 residues. In nucleotides, the CDR3 is TGTGCCAGCGGCCAGGCAAACTCTGGAAACACCATATATTTT. This codes for CASGQANSGNTIYF.

The chain employs TRBV2 and TRBJ1-6; a possible D gene is TRBD1 (5 bases). This CDR3 contains 14 residues. CDR1 and CDR2 from the germline V gene are SNHLY and FYNNEI. V was cut by 4 bases and J by 7 bases, with 11 bases left in between. DNA of the CDR3: TGTGCCAGCAGTGTCGTCAGGGTGAATTCACCCCTCCACTTT. This gives the protein CASSVVRVNSPLHF.

The J gene is TRBJ1-6, the V gene TRBV20-1; TRBD1 matches 7 bases. Germline assignment: CDR1 DFQATT and CDR2 SNEGSKA (reference sequence). The junction had 6 bases not matched to a gene; V was cut back by 3 bases and J by 4 bases. The CDR3 loop spans 15 amino acids. This CDR3 reads CSASPGQPYNSPLHF. DNA for the CDR3: TGCAGTGCTAGTCCGGGACAGCCGTATAATTCACCCCTCCACTTT.

This clonotype was counted between two and nine times. The junction shows a germline mismatch at one end, possibly a read error. The V gene is TRBV10-3, the J gene TRBJ2-3; a weak D match, TRBD1 (6 bases). Germline V lookup: CDR1 ENHRY, CDR2 SYGVKD. This CDR3 has 13 amino acids. The CDR3 reads CAISEPRTETQYF. As DNA, the CDR3 is TGTGCCATCAGTGAGCCGCGGACAGAAACGCAGTATTTT.